This TCR beta chain is drawn from a study of blood T cell repertoires in COVID-19. Study summary: Acute and convalescent COVID-19 specimens originated in the United States, Italy and Spain. Sources were T cells, B-cell-depleted T cells, or PBMCs; the material itself was cDNA or gDNA.

Original processing notes: Estimates of nucleated cell counts were drawn from the amplification of reference gene primers. Data came from immunoSEQ multiplex PCR; TCRdb stores just in-frame clones and leaves some out. V and J calls plus clone size are reproduced from that table; the DNA served to infer D and trimming. The table lists fewer than 180,000 clones, 87% of them singletons. V gave up 5 bases and J gave up 6 bases, with 11 bases separating them. Germline V gene data show CDR1 as LNHDA and CDR2 as SQIVND (reference sequence). This CDR3 has 12 residues. The chain joins TRBV19 to TRBJ2-7, with D perhaps TRBD1 (6 bases). Sequencing was performed on peripheral blood. This receptor was identified in a woman aged 55-69 years with active or convalescent COVID-19. The CDR3 loop reads CASSFRGREQYF. The CDR3 DNA reads TGTGCCAGTAGTTTCAGGGGACGCGAGCAGTACTTC.